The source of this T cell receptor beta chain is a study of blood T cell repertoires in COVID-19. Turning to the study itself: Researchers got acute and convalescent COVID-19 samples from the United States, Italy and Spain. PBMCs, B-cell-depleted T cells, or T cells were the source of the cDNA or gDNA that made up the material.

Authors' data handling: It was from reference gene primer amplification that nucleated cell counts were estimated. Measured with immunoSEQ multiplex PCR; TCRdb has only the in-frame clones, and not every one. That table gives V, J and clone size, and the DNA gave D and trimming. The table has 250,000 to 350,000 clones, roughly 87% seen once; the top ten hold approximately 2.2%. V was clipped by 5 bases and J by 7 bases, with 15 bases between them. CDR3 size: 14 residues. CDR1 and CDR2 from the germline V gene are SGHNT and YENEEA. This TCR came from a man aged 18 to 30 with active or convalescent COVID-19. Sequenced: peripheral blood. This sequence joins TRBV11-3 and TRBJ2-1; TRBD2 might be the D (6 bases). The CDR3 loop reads CASSPRRDGNEQFF. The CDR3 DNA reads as TGTGCCAGCAGCCCTCGGCGGGATGGTAATGAGCAGTTCTTC.